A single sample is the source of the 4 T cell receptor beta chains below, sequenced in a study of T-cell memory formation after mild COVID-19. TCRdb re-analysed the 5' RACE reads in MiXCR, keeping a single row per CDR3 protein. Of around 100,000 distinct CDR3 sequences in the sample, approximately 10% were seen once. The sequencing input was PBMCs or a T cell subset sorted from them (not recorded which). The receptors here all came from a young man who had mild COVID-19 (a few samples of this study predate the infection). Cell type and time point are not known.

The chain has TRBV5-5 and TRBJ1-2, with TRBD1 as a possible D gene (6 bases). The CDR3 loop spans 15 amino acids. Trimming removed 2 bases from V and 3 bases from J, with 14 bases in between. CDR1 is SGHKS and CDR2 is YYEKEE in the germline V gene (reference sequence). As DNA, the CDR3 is TGTGCCAGCAGCTTAGGGTGGGGGGCAGACTATGGCTACACCTTC. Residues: CASSLGWGADYGYTF.

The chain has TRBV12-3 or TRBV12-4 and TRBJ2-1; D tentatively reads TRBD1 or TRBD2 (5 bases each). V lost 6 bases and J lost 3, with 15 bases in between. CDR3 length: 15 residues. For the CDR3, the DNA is TGTGCCAGCAGCCCGGGGCAGAGCCTCTACAATGAGCAGTTCTTC. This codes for CASSPGQSLYNEQFF.

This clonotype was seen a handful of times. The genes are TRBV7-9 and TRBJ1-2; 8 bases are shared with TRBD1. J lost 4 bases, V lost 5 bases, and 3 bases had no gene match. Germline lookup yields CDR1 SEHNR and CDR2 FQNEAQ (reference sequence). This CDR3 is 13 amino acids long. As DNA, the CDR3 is TGTGCCAGCAGCACGGGACAGGTCTATGGCTACACCTTC. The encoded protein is CASSTGQVYGYTF.

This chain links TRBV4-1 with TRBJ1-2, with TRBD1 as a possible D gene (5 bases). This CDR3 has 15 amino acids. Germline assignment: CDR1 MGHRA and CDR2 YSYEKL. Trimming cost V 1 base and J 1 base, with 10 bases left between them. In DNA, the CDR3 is TGCGCCAGCAGCCAAGTCGCGGGGCATAACTATGGCTACACCTTC. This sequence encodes CASSQVAGHNYGYTF.